These 29 T cell receptor beta chains came from one sample sequenced in a study of glioma-infiltrating T cells after dendritic cell vaccination. Time point given: after dendritic cell vaccination, including at tumor progression/relapse. Using immunoSEQ multiplex PCR, the repertoire was profiled, and TCRdb retains in-frame clones only, with some absent. The sample has about 50,000 clones; around 89% are singletons. Sample: blood, taken after dendritic cell vaccination. Source of these receptors: a human donor with glioblastoma.

The rearrangement links TRBV5-4 to TRBJ2-3, with 7 positions matching TRBD2. Germline values: CDR1 SGHNT, CDR2 YYREEE (reference sequence). CDR3 length: 16 residues. Losses at the gene ends were 0 bases for V and 2 bases for J; bases not matched to a gene: 6. For the CDR3, the DNA is TGTGCCAGCAGCTTGGAAGGCGGGAGTCTCACAGATACGCAGTATTTT. Translating it yields CASSLEGGSLTDTQYF.

The rearrangement uses TRBV28 and TRBJ2-7; TRBD1 agrees at 7 bases. The CDR3 has 13 amino acids. J was trimmed by 3 bases and V by 3 bases; bases with no gene match: 2. Per germline, CDR1 MDHEN and CDR2 SYDVKM. The CDR3 reads CASSFSGGYEQYF. CDR3 sequence (DNA): TGTGCCAGCAGTTTCTCAGGGGGCTACGAGCAGTACTTC.

J is TRBJ1-3 and V is TRBV9; 8 bases line up with TRBD1. Germline V gene data show CDR1 as SGDLS and CDR2 as YYNGEE. Trimming cost V 4 bases and J 1 base; bases outside gene matches: 4. CDR3 size: 15 residues. The DNA of the CDR3 is TGTGCCAGCAGCTTGCAGGGGGCGTCTGGAAACACCATATATTTT. It codes for CASSLQGASGNTIYF.

This clone occurred once. CDR3 bases: TGTGCCAGCAGCGTAGAAGGGGCTGAGCAGTTCTTC. Protein product: CASSVEGAEQFF. The chain is built from TRBV9 and TRBJ2-1; a weak D match, TRBD1 (5 bases). Germline V gene sequence: CDR1 SGDLS, CDR2 YYNGEE. This CDR3 has 12 amino acids. V dropped 0 bases and J dropped 9 bases, with 7 bases sitting between them.

The genes are TRBV29-1 and TRBJ1-2; D uncertain. The germline V gene encodes CDR1 SQVTM and CDR2 ANQGSEA. The CDR3 extends over 9 amino acids. V lost 7 bases to trimming and J lost 3 bases, with 3 bases between them. For the CDR3, the DNA is TGCAGCGCGGACTATGGCTACACCTTC. Amino acids: CSADYGYTF.

The rearrangement uses TRBV28 and TRBJ1-2, with 10 positions matching TRBD1. Germline CDR1 and CDR2: MDHEN and SYDVKM. The CDR3 is 15 residues long. The V and J ends lost 5 bases and 4 bases, in that order; junction bases with no gene match: 7. In DNA form, the CDR3 reads TGTGCCAGCAGTCCGACCGGGACAGGGGCCTATGGCTACACCTTC. This encodes CASSPTGTGAYGYTF.

This chain joins TRBV28 and TRBJ1-1, with D unresolved. The CDR3 has 12 residues. The germline V gene has CDR1 MDHEN and CDR2 SYDVKM. Trimming pared 1 base from V and 5 bases from J, leaving 5 bases between. This chain's CDR3 is CASSLSRTEAFF. Here the CDR3 DNA reads TGTGCCAGCAGTTTATCCCGGACTGAAGCTTTCTTT.

V and J are TRBV2 and TRBJ1-1, with 9 bases matching TRBD1. CDR1 SNHLY and CDR2 FYNNEI come from the germline V gene. V shed 9 bases and J 5 bases; nucleotides not matched to a gene: 13. This CDR3 region has 15 residues. Here the CDR3 reads CASIKQDRGQTEAFF. The CDR3 DNA follows: TGTGCCAGTATAAAACAGGACAGGGGTCAGACTGAAGCTTTCTTT.

This clone was seen just once. The chain links TRBV6-1 to TRBJ1-5, with TRBD1 matching 7 bases. The CDR3 has 15 residues. Germline CDR1 MNHNS, CDR2 SASEGT. V lost 6 bases, J lost 4 bases, and 9 bases stayed unmatched. The CDR3 here is CASSPTGTVNQPQHF. The CDR3 region has the DNA TGTGCCAGCAGCCCGACAGGGACCGTGAATCAGCCCCAGCATTTT.

The chain combines TRBV5-6 with TRBJ1-5; 9 nucleotides agree with TRBD1. Germline assignment: CDR1 SGHDT and CDR2 YYEEEE. The CDR3 has 16 amino acids. V shed 3 bases, J shed 7 bases, and the junction held 11 bases outside the gene matches. The CDR3 DNA reads TGTGCCAGCAGCTCTAATGGGGGACAGGGAAGGCAGCCCCAGCATTTT. Translated: CASSSNGGQGRQPQHF.

J is TRBJ1-6 and V is TRBV5-1, with TRBD1 matching over 9 bases. V was pared by 4 bases and J by 7 bases, with 12 bases of the junction left unmatched. The V gene's germline CDR1 is SGHRS and CDR2 YFSETQ. This CDR3 has 17 amino acids. CDR3 residues: CASSQVPKDRGNSPLHF. The CDR3 DNA is TGCGCCAGCAGCCAAGTCCCGAAGGACAGGGGAAATTCACCCCTCCACTTT.

The chain carries TRBV5-4 and TRBJ1-3, with D perhaps matching TRBD1 (6 bases). The CDR3 is 15 amino acids. Trimming left V 4 bases short and J 0 bases short, with 11 bases between. Germline V gene data show CDR1 as SGHNT and CDR2 as YYREEE (reference sequence). This CDR3 is CASSPGHSSGNTIYF. The DNA for the CDR3 is TGTGCCAGCAGCCCGGGACACTCCTCTGGAAACACCATATATTTT.

The gene calls are TRBV21-1 and TRBJ1-1. TRBV21-1 is shown as a pseudogene. The CDR3 has 15 amino acids. The CDR3 spells CASSKDRGAGTEAFF. CDR3 nucleotides: TGTGCCAGCAGCAAAGACCGGGGGGCAGGCACTGAAGCTTTCTTT.

This clone was observed a few times. The rearrangement links TRBV10-3 to TRBJ1-3; no reliable D call. The CDR3 consists of 15 residues. CDR1 is ENHRY, CDR2 SYGVKD, per germline. The germline V and J ends were trimmed by 0 bases and 3 bases, with 9 bases remaining between them. CDR3: CAISESPFSGNTIYF. CDR3 nucleotides: TGTGCCATCAGTGAGTCACCCTTCAGTGGAAACACCATATATTTT.

This chain links TRBV11-2 with TRBJ2-3; D perhaps matches TRBD2 (6 bases). Germline V lookup: CDR1 SGHAT, CDR2 FQNNGV. The V end lost 1 base, the J end lost 3 bases, and 11 bases lay between the germline ends. The CDR3 runs to 15 residues. CDR3 loop: CASSLVGGGTDTQYF. CDR3 coding DNA: TGTGCCAGCAGCTTAGTGGGTGGGGGGACAGATACGCAGTATTTT.

The chain combines TRBV19 with TRBJ2-2; maybe TRBD1 (5 bases). The CDR3 is made up of 15 amino acids. Trimming left V 6 bases short and J 6 bases short, with 17 bases between. Per the germline V gene, CDR1 is LNHDA and CDR2 is SQIVND (reference sequence). The CDR3 DNA sequence: TGTGCCAGTAGAACAGGTTTTAACTTCCCCGGGGAGCTGTTTTTT. Its protein product is CASRTGFNFPGELFF.

J is TRBJ1-3 and V is TRBV6-4; 9 bases agree with TRBD1. Germline values: CDR1 MRHNA, CDR2 SNTAGT. The CDR3 is 18 residues long. Trimming took 2 bases from V and 4 from J; bases not matched to a gene: 12. CDR3 nucleotide sequence: TGTGCCAGCAGTGACAGAGGACAGGGGAATCGGTACGGAAACACCATATATTTT. Its protein product is CASSDRGQGNRYGNTIYF.

The chain recombines TRBV28 with TRBJ2-7; 13 bases map to TRBD2. Looked up from germline, CDR1 is MDHEN and CDR2 is SYDVKM. This CDR3 has 19 residues. V was pared by 3 bases and J by 6 bases, with 17 bases of the junction left unmatched. The CDR3 nucleotides are TGTGCCAGCAGTTTTCTTTCCGGACTAGCGGGAGCTTTGGACGGCGAGCAGTACTTC. Translating it yields CASSFLSGLAGALDGEQYF. Combining the CDR3 with reference TRBV28 and TRBJ2-7 gives the whole variable domain DVKVTQSSRYLVKRTGEKVFLECVQDMDHENMFWYRQDPGLGLRLIYFSYDVKMKEKGDIPEGYSVSREKKERFSLILESASTNQTSMYLCASSFLSGLAGALDGEQYFGPGTRLTVT.

The chain joins TRBV7-8 to TRBJ2-5, with D possibly being TRBD2 (5 bases). The V end lost 2 bases, the J end lost 4 bases, and 11 bases lay between the germline ends. Germline lookup yields CDR1 SGHVS and CDR2 FQNEAQ. The CDR3 loop spans 14 amino acids. The DNA for the CDR3 is TGTGCCAGCAGCTTAAATCTAGCTGGAGAGACCCAGTACTTC. As protein: CASSLNLAGETQYF.

The V call is TRBV6-5, the J call TRBJ2-7; 9 nucleotides align to TRBD1. The germline gives CDR1 MNHEY, CDR2 SVGAGI. V was pared by 6 bases and J by 2 bases, with 5 bases of the junction left unmatched. The CDR3 sequence is 14 residues long. CDR3 region: CASSWDRDAYEQYF. For the CDR3, the DNA is TGTGCCAGCAGCTGGGACAGGGACGCCTACGAGCAGTACTTC.

This clone appeared a single time. The chain has TRBV7-9 and TRBJ1-4; 7 bases line up with TRBD1. The CDR3 consists of 17 residues. CDR1 is SEHNR and CDR2 is FQNEAQ in the germline V gene (reference sequence). Trimming at V came to 5 bases and at J to 3 bases, leaving 12 bases not matched to a gene. The CDR3 sequence: CASSTNSPGGANEKLFF. CDR3 nucleotide sequence: TGTGCCAGCAGCACAAACTCGCCAGGGGGTGCTAATGAAAAACTGTTTTTT.

Points on this clone: The junction departs from germline at one end; a sequencing error may be responsible. Other DNA sequences within the sample encode an identical CDR3. This chain joins TRBV2 and TRBJ1-1; 9 nucleotides match TRBD1. The germline V gene encodes CDR1 SNHLY and CDR2 FYNNEI. This CDR3 comprises 13 residues. The CDR3 spells CATDRGVNTEAFF. The CDR3, as DNA: TGTGCCACCGACAGGGGGGTGAACACTGAGGCTTTCTTT.

V gene TRBV19 combines with J gene TRBJ1-2; 9 bases line up with TRBD1. J was trimmed by 3 bases and V by 7 bases; bases with no gene match: 12. The CDR3 runs 16 residues. Germline loops: CDR1 LNHDA, CDR2 SQIVND (reference sequence). The CDR3 nucleotides read TGTGCCAGTACCACCTCGTCCGGGACAGGGTACTATGGCTACACCTTC. Its translation is CASTTSSGTGYYGYTF. Using reference TRBV19 and TRBJ1-2 for the parts outside the CDR3, the full variable domain is DGGITQSPKYLFRKEGQNVTLSCEQNLNHDAMYWYRQDPGQGLRLIYYSQIVNDFQKGDIAEGYSVSREKKESFPLTVTSAQKNPTAFYLCASTTSSGTGYYGYTFGSGTRLTVV.

The gene calls are TRBV7-8 and TRBJ2-1; D gene unclear. Per the germline V gene, CDR1 is SGHVS and CDR2 is FQNEAQ. Trimming took off 7 bases at V and 4 bases at J, with 5 bases between the two ends. The CDR3 runs 11 residues. The CDR3 protein is CASTQYNEQFF. The CDR3 DNA reads TGTGCCAGCACCCAGTACAATGAGCAGTTCTTC.

This clone was observed a few times. V usage is TRBV7-3 and J usage is TRBJ1-3, with D possibly TRBD1 on 5 matching bases. Germline values: CDR1 SGHTA, CDR2 FQGTGA. V dropped 5 bases and J dropped 0 bases, with 11 bases sitting between them. This CDR3 comprises 15 residues. The CDR3 spells CASSLQANSGNTIYF. The CDR3 bases are TGTGCCAGCAGCCTACAGGCAAACTCTGGAAACACCATATATTTT.

This chain links TRBV13 with TRBJ2-7; maybe TRBD1 (5 bases). The CDR3 is 16 amino acids. Germline CDR1 and CDR2: PRHDT and FYEKMQ (reference sequence). V was cut by 4 bases and J by 3 bases, with 19 bases left in between. CDR3 coding DNA: TGTGCCAGCAGCTCTTCCAGGGCCGGATTCTTCTACGAGCAGTACTTC. It codes for CASSSSRAGFFYEQYF.

This clone was seen only once. The rearrangement joins TRBV10-3 to TRBJ2-1; 7 bases line up with TRBD1. Germline V lookup: CDR1 ENHRY, CDR2 SYGVKD. V lost 1 base to trimming and J lost 13 bases; unmatched junction nucleotides: 13. This CDR3 spans 15 amino acids. The chain's CDR3 is CAISEYRDSEDGQFF. CDR3 DNA sequence: TGTGCCATCAGTGAGTACCGGGACAGCGAGGATGGTCAGTTCTTC.

The chain joins TRBV5-8 to TRBJ1-2; TRBD1 agrees at 9 bases. CDR1 is SGHTS, CDR2 YDEGEE, per germline. The V segment lost 4 bases and the J segment 8 bases; nucleotides outside the gene matches: 12. There are 15 residues in the CDR3. CDR3 nucleotides: TGTGCCAGCAGCCGTTATGGACAGGGGCAGGAAGGCTACACCTTC. Encoded protein: CASSRYGQGQEGYTF. Looking up the rest from reference TRBV5-8 and TRBJ1-2 gives the full variable domain: EAGVTQSPTHLIKTRGQQATLRCSPISGHTSVYWYQQALGLGLQFLLWYDEGEERNRGNFPPRFSGRQFPNYSSELNVNALELEDSALYLCASSRYGQGQEGYTFGSGTRLTVV.

The J gene is TRBJ2-3, the V gene TRBV11-3; D perhaps matches TRBD2 (6 bases). Per germline, CDR1 SGHNT and CDR2 YENEEA. V shed 1 base and J shed 2 bases, with 7 bases lying between them. The CDR3 is 14 amino acids. CDR3 loop: CASSLARDTDTQYF. CDR3 DNA: TGTGCCAGCAGCTTAGCGCGGGACACAGATACGCAGTATTTT.